This T cell receptor beta chain stems from a study of vaccination and CD4 T cells after COVID-19. Worth noting for this clonotype: What it recognizes is unknown.

Sample treatment: roughly 10-day PBMC culture with coronavirus spike peptide pools or control peptides (ViraFEST assay). ViraFEST stimulated the growth of antigen-specific T cells using peptide pools and subsequently profiled their TCRs by sequencing. Oncomine TCR Beta short-read sequencing was applied to DNA from cultured CD4+ T cells. MiXCR, run by TCRdb on the PCR reads, gives a single entry per CDR3 protein. Here the sample spans around 12,000 distinct CDR3 sequences, approximately 79% being singletons. The CDR3 has 17 amino acids. Germline CDR1 is MNHNS and CDR2 is SASEGT. J gave up 4 bases and V 5 bases, and 11 bases lay outside the gene matches. Study-level results: Only relatively few convalescent patients were studied, and early post-infection timepoints were not analyzed. Vaccine-specific clones in convalescent patients were spike mono-reactive in 304 of 307 cases.

The sequenced material came from CD4+ T cells from blood, cultured in vitro. The TCR sequence derives from a human donor who had recovered from COVID-19. The rearrangement links TRBV6-1 to TRBJ1-5, with 10 positions matching TRBD1. The CDR3 loop reads CASSPPGQGKRNQPQHF. Here the CDR3 DNA reads TGTGCCAGCAGTCCACCGGGACAGGGGAAGCGGAATCAGCCCCAGCATTTT.